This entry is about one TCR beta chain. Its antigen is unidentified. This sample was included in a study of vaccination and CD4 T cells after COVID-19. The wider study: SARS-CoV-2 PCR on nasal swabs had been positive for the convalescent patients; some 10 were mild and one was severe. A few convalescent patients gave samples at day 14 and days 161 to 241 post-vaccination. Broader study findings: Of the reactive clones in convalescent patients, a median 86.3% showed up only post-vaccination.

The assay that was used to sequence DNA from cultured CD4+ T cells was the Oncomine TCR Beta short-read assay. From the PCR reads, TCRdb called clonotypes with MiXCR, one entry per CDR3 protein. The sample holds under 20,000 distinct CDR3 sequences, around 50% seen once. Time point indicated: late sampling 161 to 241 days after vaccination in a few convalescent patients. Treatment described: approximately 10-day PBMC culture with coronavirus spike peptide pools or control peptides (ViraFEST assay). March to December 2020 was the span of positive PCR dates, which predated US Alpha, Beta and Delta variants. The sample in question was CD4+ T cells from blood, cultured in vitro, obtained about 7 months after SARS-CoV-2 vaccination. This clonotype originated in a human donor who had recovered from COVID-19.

This chain's CDR3 is CASTHRAVGAFF. The CDR3 coding sequence is TGTGCCAGTACACACAGGGCCGTTGGAGCTTTCTTT. The chain joins TRBV28 to TRBJ1-1, with D possibly TRBD1 on 6 matching bases. Germline lookup yields CDR1 MDHEN and CDR2 SYDVKM. The CDR3 has 12 residues. V was shortened by 9 bases and J by 10 bases, with 18 bases between the two germline ends.